The clone carrying this TCR beta chain was observed once. The table came from immunoSEQ multiplex PCR; TCRdb's copy has only in-frame clones and leaves some out. Of approximately 85,000 clones listed, about 90% are singletons. The germline V gene has CDR1 MDHEN and CDR2 SYDVKM. V shed 4 bases and J shed 0 bases, with 6 bases lying between them. The CDR3 consists of 13 residues. This sample was taken from a study of blood T cell repertoires in COVID-19. The chain combines TRBV28 with TRBJ1-2, with a weak D call TRBD1 (5 bases). The receptor was derived from a woman between 45 and 65 years old in a cohort sampled during active COVID-19. The sequenced sample was peripheral blood. CDR3 in amino acids: CASSWTTNYGYTF. The CDR3, as DNA: TGTGCCAGCAGTTGGACAACTAACTATGGCTACACCTTC.